The rows below give T cell receptor beta chains drawn from one sample of a study of T cells in Graves' hyperthyroidism and ophthalmopathy. In TCRdb, the multiplex PCR reads were re-called with MiXCR into one record per CDR3 protein. The data contain 500,000 or so distinct CDR3 sequences, around 15% of them singletons. Material for sequencing was blood. These receptors were collected from a woman aged 25 to 39 with Graves' ophthalmopathy. Each CDR3 is given with its conserved first and last residue. D genes are given only for firm matches. Size values are once, few and many counts, or a class for expanded clones, and some rows have none.

v_gene: TRBV12-3/TRBV12-4
abundance: few
j_gene: TRBJ2-7
d_gene: TRBD2
CDR3nt: TGTGCCAGCACGGGGCGGGAGGCCTACGAGCAGTACTTC
CDR3aa: CASTGREAYEQYF

v_gene: TRBV5-1
abundance: .
j_gene: TRBJ1-2
d_gene: TRBD1
CDR3nt: TGCGCCAGCAGCTTGGGACAGGGGGCGCCTGGCTACACCTTC
CDR3aa: CASSLGQGAPGYTF

v_gene: TRBV7-2
abundance: few
j_gene: TRBJ1-2
d_gene: .
CDR3nt: TGTGCCAGCAGCCCTCATGGGGCTAACTATGGCTACACCTTC
CDR3aa: CASSPHGANYGYTF

v_gene: TRBV20-1
abundance: many
j_gene: TRBJ2-5
d_gene: TRBD2
CDR3nt: TGCAGTGCAGGAGTAGCGGGAGGGCAAGAGACCCAGTACTTC
CDR3aa: CSAGVAGGQETQYF

v_gene: TRBV5-1
abundance: .
j_gene: TRBJ2-7
d_gene: TRBD2
CDR3nt: TGCGCCAGCAGGGCTAGCGGGGTATACGAGCAGTACTTC
CDR3aa: CASRASGVYEQYF

v_gene: TRBV3-1
abundance: .
j_gene: TRBJ2-4
d_gene: .
CDR3nt: TGTGCCAGCAGCCAAAGGACAGTAAACATTCAGTACTTC
CDR3aa: CASSQRTVNIQYF

v_gene: TRBV4-2
abundance: many
j_gene: TRBJ2-1
d_gene: TRBD2
CDR3nt: TGTGCCAGCAGCCAGCCTAGCGGGGGGAATGAGCAGTTCTTC
CDR3aa: CASSQPSGGNEQFF

v_gene: TRBV7-8
abundance: many
j_gene: TRBJ1-1
d_gene: TRBD1
CDR3nt: TGTGCCAGCAGCTTAGACGGACAGGGTCGGACTGAAGCTTTCTTT
CDR3aa: CASSLDGQGRTEAFF

v_gene: TRBV10-3
abundance: .
j_gene: TRBJ2-3
d_gene: .
CDR3nt: TGTGCCATCAGTTTCCACCTCGACAGCTCAACAGATACGCAGTATTTT
CDR3aa: CAISFHLDSSTDTQYF

v_gene: TRBV7-9
abundance: many
j_gene: TRBJ1-2
d_gene: .
CDR3nt: TGTGCCAGCAGCCGTAACAGGGATGGCTACACCTTC
CDR3aa: CASSRNRDGYTF